The rows below give T cell receptor beta chains drawn from one sample of a study of siplizumab effects on memory and regulatory T cells. TCRdb keeps only in-frame clones here, not all; method: immunoSEQ multiplex PCR. Here the sample spans approximately 100,000 clones, more than 85% being singletons. Sequencing was carried out using CD4+ T cells sorted from blood. These receptors originate from a human donor in good health. Some clones in this sample may be carry-over from other donors' samples. CDR3s include the opening cysteine and the closing phenylalanine or tryptophan. D genes are given only for firm matches. Some rows mark clone size as missing; the rest say once, few, many or name a class of expanded clone.

d_gene: TRBD1
j_gene: TRBJ2-5
abundance: .
v_gene: TRBV19
CDR3aa: CASSGTGFGTQYF
CDR3nt: TGTGCCAGTTCCGGGACAGGGTTTGGGACCCAGTACTTC

d_gene: TRBD2
j_gene: TRBJ2-1
abundance: .
v_gene: TRBV28
CDR3aa: CASSPPTSGRNEQFF
CDR3nt: TGTGCCAGCAGCCCCCCGACTAGCGGGAGGAATGAGCAGTTCTTC

d_gene: TRBD2
j_gene: TRBJ2-7
abundance: .
v_gene: TRBV29-1
CDR3aa: CSVTVGTSGSYEQYF
CDR3nt: TGCAGCGTTACCGTAGGGACTAGCGGTTCCTACGAGCAGTACTTC

d_gene: TRBD2
j_gene: TRBJ2-1
abundance: .
v_gene: TRBV5-4
CDR3aa: CASIAGPLGHEQFF
CDR3nt: TGTGCCAGCATAGCGGGACCACTTGGGCATGAGCAGTTCTTC

d_gene: .
j_gene: TRBJ2-7
abundance: .
v_gene: TRBV6-1
CDR3aa: CASRPLGGYEQYF
CDR3nt: TGTGCCAGCAGGCCGCTTGGCGGTTACGAGCAGTACTTC

d_gene: .
j_gene: TRBJ1-3
abundance: .
v_gene: TRBV2
CDR3aa: CASSEGYSGNTIYF
CDR3nt: TGTGCCAGCAGTGAAGGATACTCTGGAAACACCATATATTTT

d_gene: TRBD2
j_gene: TRBJ2-7
abundance: once
v_gene: TRBV10-3
CDR3aa: CAISDALSGRFSYEQYF
CDR3nt: TGTGCCATCAGTGATGCTTTGAGCGGGAGGTTTAGTTACGAGCAGTACTTC

d_gene: TRBD1
j_gene: TRBJ1-2
abundance: .
v_gene: TRBV7-8
CDR3aa: CASSQGTASGYTF
CDR3nt: TGTGCCAGCAGCCAAGGGACAGCCTCTGGCTACACCTTC

d_gene: TRBD1
j_gene: TRBJ1-1
abundance: few
v_gene: TRBV27
CDR3aa: CASSPQGRGTEAFF
CDR3nt: TGTGCCAGCAGTCCACAGGGGAGGGGCACTGAAGCTTTCTTT

d_gene: TRBD2
j_gene: TRBJ2-3
abundance: .
v_gene: TRBV10-3
CDR3aa: CATRQTSGRLDTQYF
CDR3nt: TGTGCCACACGACAGACTAGCGGGAGGCTAGATACGCAGTATTTT

d_gene: .
j_gene: TRBJ2-3
abundance: .
v_gene: TRBV7-2
CDR3aa: CASSRETGGHFAQYF
CDR3nt: TGTGCCAGCAGCCGTGAGACGGGGGGACACTTTGCGCAGTATTTT

d_gene: .
j_gene: TRBJ1-2
abundance: .
v_gene: TRBV7-2
CDR3aa: CASSFSQGNGYTF
CDR3nt: TGTGCCAGCAGCTTTAGTCAGGGGAACGGCTACACCTTC

d_gene: TRBD1
j_gene: TRBJ1-5
abundance: .
v_gene: TRBV4-1
CDR3aa: CASSQGTGPRQPQHF
CDR3nt: TGCGCCAGCAGCCAAGGGACAGGCCCTCGGCAGCCCCAGCATTTT

d_gene: .
j_gene: TRBJ2-7
abundance: .
v_gene: TRBV7-4
CDR3aa: CASSLESGRFCVGDEQYF
CDR3nt: TGTGCCAGCAGCTTAGAATCTGGAAGGTTCTGTGTTGGGGACGAGCAGTACTTC

d_gene: TRBD2
j_gene: TRBJ2-7
abundance: .
v_gene: TRBV29-1
CDR3aa: CSVGLAFSYEQYF
CDR3nt: TGCAGCGTGGGACTAGCGTTCTCCTACGAGCAGTACTTC

d_gene: .
j_gene: TRBJ2-2
abundance: .
v_gene: TRBV10-1
CDR3aa: CASRKSDSTGELFF
CDR3nt: TGCGCCAGCAGGAAATCGGACAGCACCGGGGAGCTGTTTTTT

d_gene: TRBD2
j_gene: TRBJ2-2
abundance: .
v_gene: TRBV19
CDR3aa: CASSISSGSTGELFF
CDR3nt: TGTGCCAGTAGTATCAGCAGCGGGAGCACCGGGGAGCTGTTTTTT

d_gene: .
j_gene: TRBJ1-2
abundance: once
v_gene: TRBV19
CDR3aa: CASRKASGNPGYTF
CDR3nt: TGTGCCAGTAGAAAGGCGTCGGGGAATCCTGGCTACACCTTC

d_gene: .
j_gene: TRBJ2-5
abundance: .
v_gene: TRBV7-9
CDR3aa: CASSFLDRETQYF
CDR3nt: TGTGCCAGCAGCTTTCTCGATAGAGAGACCCAGTACTTC

d_gene: .
j_gene: TRBJ2-5
abundance: .
v_gene: TRBV5-1
CDR3aa: CASSLVGGLTGAQETQYF
CDR3nt: TGCGCCAGCAGCTTGGTTGGTGGATTGACAGGAGCTCAAGAGACCCAGTACTTC

d_gene: TRBD1
j_gene: TRBJ1-2
abundance: .
v_gene: TRBV19
CDR3aa: CASRIKSGTAGYGYTF
CDR3nt: TGTGCCAGTAGAATAAAATCGGGGACAGCCGGTTATGGCTACACCTTC

d_gene: .
j_gene: TRBJ1-5
abundance: .
v_gene: TRBV19
CDR3aa: CASSTHREGQPQHF
CDR3nt: TGTGCCAGTAGTACCCACAGGGAGGGTCAGCCCCAGCATTTT

d_gene: .
j_gene: TRBJ2-1
abundance: .
v_gene: TRBV5-1
CDR3aa: CASSLRASSSYNEQFF
CDR3nt: TGCGCCAGCAGCTTGAGGGCTTCAAGCTCCTACAATGAGCAGTTCTTC

d_gene: .
j_gene: TRBJ1-1
abundance: .
v_gene: TRBV6-6
CDR3aa: CASAGDVGRTAFF
CDR3nt: TGTGCCAGCGCGGGGGACGTCGGCCGAACCGCTTTCTTT

d_gene: .
j_gene: TRBJ2-3
abundance: .
v_gene: TRBV23-1
CDR3aa: CASSLLDTYTDTQYF
CDR3nt: TGCGCCAGCAGCCTGTTAGACACCTACACAGATACGCAGTATTTT

d_gene: .
j_gene: TRBJ2-3
abundance: .
v_gene: TRBV19
CDR3aa: CASSTLVTQYF
CDR3nt: TGTGCCAGTAGTACCCTTGTTACGCAGTATTTT

d_gene: .
j_gene: TRBJ2-2
abundance: .
v_gene: TRBV19
CDR3aa: CASSRTSLAGELFF
CDR3nt: TGTGCCAGTAGTCGGACCTCTCTGGCCGGGGAGCTGTTTTTT

d_gene: .
j_gene: TRBJ2-3
abundance: once
v_gene: TRBV19
CDR3aa: CATQSRGSSSGDTQYF
CDR3nt: TGTGCCACCCAGTCCCGGGGATCTTCCTCGGGGGATACGCAGTATTTT

d_gene: TRBD2
j_gene: TRBJ2-5
abundance: .
v_gene: TRBV4-1
CDR3aa: CASSQDSVASGTVQETQYF
CDR3nt: TGCGCCAGCAGCCAAGATTCCGTGGCTAGCGGGACGGTACAAGAGACCCAGTACTTC

d_gene: TRBD2
j_gene: TRBJ2-5
abundance: once
v_gene: TRBV7-2
CDR3aa: CASRLTSGGVEQYF
CDR3nt: TGTGCCAGCAGGTTGACTAGCGGGGGGGTAGAGCAGTACTTC

d_gene: .
j_gene: TRBJ1-1
abundance: .
v_gene: TRBV19
CDR3aa: CASSIDRGGGTEAFF
CDR3nt: TGTGCCAGTAGTATAGATCGAGGAGGTGGCACTGAAGCTTTCTTT

d_gene: .
j_gene: TRBJ2-7
abundance: .
v_gene: TRBV18
CDR3aa: CASSPEKRYYEQYF
CDR3nt: TGTGCCAGCTCACCAGAGAAGAGATACTACGAGCAGTACTTC

d_gene: TRBD2
j_gene: TRBJ2-3
abundance: .
v_gene: TRBV5-1
CDR3aa: CASSLGSSGTKLDTQYF
CDR3nt: TGCGCCAGCAGCTTGGGGTCTAGCGGGACCAAATTGGATACGCAGTATTTT

d_gene: TRBD1
j_gene: TRBJ1-1
abundance: .
v_gene: TRBV19
CDR3aa: CASTSGGGITEAFF
CDR3nt: TGTGCCAGTACGTCAGGAGGGGGCATCACTGAAGCTTTCTTT

d_gene: .
j_gene: TRBJ2-3
abundance: .
v_gene: TRBV7-9
CDR3aa: CASSLLSTDTQYF
CDR3nt: TGTGCCAGCAGCCTCCTGAGCACAGATACGCAGTATTTT

d_gene: .
j_gene: TRBJ2-2
abundance: .
v_gene: TRBV11-2
CDR3aa: CASSSALSTTGELFF
CDR3nt: TGTGCCAGCAGCTCCGCCCTCTCTACCACCGGGGAGCTGTTTTTT

d_gene: TRBD1
j_gene: TRBJ1-4
abundance: .
v_gene: TRBV10-3
CDR3aa: CASHRGLNEKLFF
CDR3nt: TGTGCCTCGCACAGGGGTCTCAATGAAAAACTGTTTTTT

d_gene: .
j_gene: TRBJ1-1
abundance: .
v_gene: TRBV5-4
CDR3aa: CASSIDRNTEAFF
CDR3nt: TGTGCCAGCAGCATAGACAGGAACACTGAAGCTTTCTTT

d_gene: TRBD2
j_gene: TRBJ2-3
abundance: .
v_gene: TRBV5-5
CDR3aa: CASSSGTSGYTDTQYF
CDR3nt: TGTGCCAGCAGCTCCGGGACTAGCGGGTACACAGATACGCAGTATTTT

d_gene: TRBD2
j_gene: TRBJ2-1
abundance: .
v_gene: TRBV19
CDR3aa: CASSIDGLVYNEQFF
CDR3nt: TGTGCCAGTAGTATAGATGGACTAGTCTACAATGAGCAGTTCTTC

d_gene: .
j_gene: TRBJ1-5
abundance: few
v_gene: TRBV30
CDR3aa: CACDGGQDQPQHF
CDR3nt: TGTGCCTGTGACGGGGGGCAGGATCAGCCCCAGCATTTT

d_gene: TRBD2
j_gene: TRBJ2-7
abundance: .
v_gene: TRBV6-5
CDR3aa: CASSYSRVAGNYEQYF
CDR3nt: TGTGCCAGCAGTTACTCGCGGGTAGCGGGAAACTACGAGCAGTACTTC

d_gene: TRBD2
j_gene: TRBJ2-3
abundance: .
v_gene: TRBV9
CDR3aa: CASSGSPGGIDTDTQYF
CDR3nt: TGTGCCAGCAGCGGGAGCCCGGGAGGGATAGACACAGATACGCAGTATTTT

d_gene: .
j_gene: TRBJ2-5
abundance: .
v_gene: TRBV7-2
CDR3aa: CASSLQETQYF
CDR3nt: TGTGCCAGCAGCTTACAAGAGACCCAGTACTTC

d_gene: .
j_gene: TRBJ1-1
abundance: .
v_gene: TRBV5-6
CDR3aa: CASSLQAGNTEAFF
CDR3nt: TGTGCCAGCAGCTTGCAGGCGGGGAACACTGAAGCTTTCTTT

d_gene: .
j_gene: TRBJ1-1
abundance: .
v_gene: TRBV6-5
CDR3aa: CASSYSIGANTEAFF
CDR3nt: TGTGCCAGCAGTTACTCGATAGGGGCGAACACTGAAGCTTTCTTT

d_gene: .
j_gene: TRBJ2-5
abundance: few
v_gene: TRBV6-6
CDR3aa: CASRFGEETQYF
CDR3nt: TGTGCCAGCAGGTTCGGGGAGGAGACCCAGTACTTC

d_gene: TRBD1
j_gene: TRBJ2-7
abundance: .
v_gene: TRBV7-6
CDR3aa: CASSWDRAYEQYF
CDR3nt: TGTGCCAGCAGCTGGGACAGGGCCTACGAGCAGTACTTC

d_gene: .
j_gene: TRBJ2-7
abundance: .
v_gene: TRBV10-3
CDR3aa: CASSSGMESHEQYF
CDR3nt: TGTGCCTCCTCCTCAGGGATGGAGTCCCACGAGCAGTACTTC

d_gene: TRBD2
j_gene: TRBJ2-1
abundance: .
v_gene: TRBV19
CDR3aa: CASSLTSGRDKGEQFF
CDR3nt: TGTGCCAGTAGTCTGACTAGCGGGAGGGATAAGGGTGAGCAGTTCTTC

d_gene: .
j_gene: TRBJ2-5
abundance: once
v_gene: TRBV9
CDR3aa: CASSGGAGETQYF
CDR3nt: TGTGCCAGCAGCGGAGGAGCAGGAGAGACCCAGTACTTC

d_gene: .
j_gene: TRBJ2-7
abundance: .
v_gene: TRBV5-6
CDR3aa: CASSLGGRKYEQYF
CDR3nt: TGTGCCAGCAGCTTGGGGGGGAGGAAGTACGAGCAGTACTTC

d_gene: TRBD1
j_gene: TRBJ1-1
abundance: .
v_gene: TRBV7-2
CDR3aa: CASSPDRGRIGAFF
CDR3nt: TGTGCCAGCAGCCCTGACAGGGGGCGAATTGGCGCTTTCTTT